These 18 T cell receptor beta chains originate from one sample sequenced in a study of T-cell memory formation after mild COVID-19. One entry per CDR3 protein, called by TCRdb with MiXCR from the 5' RACE reads. The table records around 390,000 distinct CDR3 sequences, approximately 16% of them present only once. Sequences were obtained from PBMCs or a T cell subset sorted from them (not recorded which). These receptors all come from a man aged 18-30 years who had mild COVID-19 (a few samples of this study predate the infection). Cell type and time point are not known.

The chain recombines TRBV10-3 with TRBJ1-3; 7 bases are shared with TRBD1. J lost 1 base, V lost 3 bases, and 3 bases had no gene match. Germline V CDR1 and CDR2: ENHRY, SYGVKD. This CDR3 has 15 residues. CDR3 sequence: CAISDPTGSGNTIYF. DNA of the CDR3: TGTGCCATCAGTGACCCGACAGGGTCTGGAAACACCATATATTTT.

In this sample, this clonotype turned up a few times. This CDR3 is CSVRFGALNTGELFF. DNA for the CDR3: TGCAGCGTTCGTTTCGGGGCACTGAACACCGGGGAGCTGTTTTTT. The chain has TRBV29-1 and TRBJ2-2; the D gene could be TRBD1 or TRBD2 (5 bases each). There are 15 residues in the CDR3. The V gene's germline CDR1 is SQVTM and CDR2 ANQGSEA. V lost 5 bases, J lost 1 base, and 14 bases lay in between.

V gene TRBV6-1 combines with J gene TRBJ1-5; D remains unclear. The CDR3 is 9 amino acids. V lost 11 bases, J lost 8 bases, and 7 bases lay in between. CDR1 is MNHNS, CDR2 SASEGT, per germline. The CDR3 DNA reads TGTGCCGCCGGGAAGCCCCAGCATTTT. It translates to CAAGKPQHF.

The V and J genes are TRBV12-3 or TRBV12-4 and TRBJ1-2; 12 bases fit TRBD1. With V trimmed by 4 bases and J by 7 bases, 10 bases remained unmatched. This CDR3 has 16 residues. In nucleotides, the CDR3 is TGTGCCAGCAGTTATTCTTGGGGACAGGGGGCCTCTGGCTACACCTTC. This gives the protein CASSYSWGQGASGYTF.

This clonotype has a count of ten or more. The chain uses TRBV5-6 and TRBJ2-7, with D perhaps given as TRBD1 or TRBD2 (5 bases each). Trimming took 3 bases from V and 3 from J, leaving 16 bases between them. The length of the CDR3 is 15 residues. Germline values: CDR1 SGHDT, CDR2 YYEEEE. In DNA form, the CDR3 reads TGTGCCAGCAGCTCCGGACCGGGACCCCGCTACGAGCAGTACGTC. This gives the protein CASSSGPGPRYEQYV.

This clonotype was counted only a few times. The genes are TRBV4-2 and TRBJ2-7; D may correspond to TRBD1 or TRBD2 (6 bases each). CDR3 length equals 15 residues. The V end was cut by 1 base, the J end by 2 bases, with 12 bases between. Germline CDR1 and CDR2: LGHNA and YNFKEQ. The chain's CDR3 is CASSQGRGPTYEQYF. As DNA, the CDR3 is TGTGCCAGCAGCCAAGGCCGGGGGCCGACCTACGAGCAGTACTTC.

This clonotype was seen more than once but under ten times. The chain is built from TRBV25-1 and TRBJ2-2; TRBD1 aligns across 9 bases. V shed 4 bases, J shed 4 bases, and the junction held 10 bases outside the gene matches. This CDR3 spans 17 amino acids. Germline V gives CDR1 MGHDK, CDR2 SYGVNS. As DNA, the CDR3 is TGTGCCAGCAGTGTGTCTAACAGGGGGCGGACCACCGGGGAGCTGTTTTTT. Translation gives CASSVSNRGRTTGELFF.

At least ten counts were recorded for this clonotype. J is TRBJ2-2 and V is TRBV5-1; 9 nucleotides line up with TRBD2. The CDR3 runs 15 residues. Germline assignment: CDR1 SGHRS and CDR2 YFSETQ. Losses at the gene ends were 0 bases for V and 4 bases for J; bases not matched to a gene: 1. This CDR3 is CASSLGLAVTGELFF. Written as DNA, the CDR3 is TGCGCCAGCAGCTTGGGACTAGCGGTCACCGGGGAGCTGTTTTTT.

This clonotype was seen only a few times. The V call is TRBV6-5, the J call TRBJ2-5; possibly TRBD2 for D (5 bases). This CDR3 has 14 residues. V was cut by 4 bases and J by 5 bases, with 14 bases left in between. The germline CDR1 and CDR2 sequences are MNHEY and SVGAGI. CDR3 amino acids: CASSLSGFGETQYF. DNA of the CDR3: TGTGCCAGCAGTTTATCGGGGTTCGGGGAGACCCAGTACTTC.

The chain links TRBV6-2 or TRBV6-3 to TRBJ2-7; D is uncertain. This CDR3 has 15 residues. Looked up from germline, CDR1 is MNHEY and CDR2 is SVGEGT. Trimming removed 0 bases at V and 0 bases at J, with 9 bases between. CDR3 region: CASSYSYQVSYEQYV. CDR3 DNA: TGTGCCAGCAGTTACTCGTATCAAGTCTCCTACGAGCAGTACGTC.

The chain links TRBV27 to TRBJ2-3; 10 bases match TRBD1. The V segment lost 1 base and the J segment 5 bases; nucleotides outside the gene matches: 12. Germline CDR1 MNHEY, CDR2 SMNVEV (reference sequence). The CDR3 runs to 18 residues. CDR3 protein: CASSLFSTGTGDLDTQYF. The CDR3 DNA reads as TGTGCCAGCAGTTTATTCTCCACCGGGACAGGGGACTTAGATACGCAGTATTTT.

This clonotype was counted only a few times. V and J are TRBV20-1 and TRBJ2-7, with D possibly TRBD2 on 6 matching bases. The CDR3 loop spans 15 amino acids. Germline CDR1 and CDR2: DFQATT and SNEGSKA (reference sequence). Deletions cut 0 bases from V and 3 bases from J, with 15 bases between. The CDR3, as DNA: TGCAGTGCTAGAGATGGTGCGGGGTCTCTCTACGAGCAGTACTTC. This encodes CSARDGAGSLYEQYF.

This clonotype was observed a few times. CDR3 nucleotides: TGTGCCAGCTTCGGAGGCGGGGGAAAGCTGTTTTTT. This gives the protein CASFGGGGKLFF. The chain carries TRBV12-3 or TRBV12-4 and TRBJ2-2; 7 bases line up with TRBD2. V shed 8 bases, J shed 12 bases, and the junction held 9 bases outside the gene matches. The CDR3 is 12 residues long.

J is TRBJ2-1 and V is TRBV11-2, with a weak D call TRBD1 (6 bases). Germline values: CDR1 SGHAT, CDR2 FQNNGV. Between the trimmed V and J ends, which lost 5 bases and 4 bases, there was a span of 9 bases. The CDR3 is 13 residues long. CDR3 protein: CASSVTGYNEQFF. DNA of the CDR3: TGTGCCAGCAGCGTAACAGGGTACAATGAGCAGTTCTTC.

This clonotype was picked up many times. The V gene is TRBV28, the J gene TRBJ1-5; D gene ambiguous. The ends were cut back, 8 bases at V and 1 base at J, with 6 bases in the middle. This CDR3 has 12 amino acids. From germline, CDR1 is MDHEN and CDR2 SYDVKM. CDR3 in amino acids: CASRGSNQPQHF. DNA of the CDR3: TGTGCCAGCCGCGGGAGCAATCAGCCCCAGCATTTT.

This clonotype was found once. V usage is TRBV27 and J usage is TRBJ2-3, with D perhaps assigned TRBD1 or TRBD2 (5 bases each). Germline V gene data show CDR1 as MNHEY and CDR2 as SMNVEV (reference sequence). V was cut by 6 bases and J by 5 bases, with 15 bases left in between. This CDR3 comprises 14 residues. The CDR3 here is CASSRGGYIDTQYF. For the CDR3, the DNA is TGTGCCAGCAGCCGGGGCGGTTATATAGATACGCAGTATTTT.

This clonotype occurred a few times. The chain couples TRBV29-1 to TRBJ2-1; TRBD1 matches 7 bases. This CDR3 region has 14 residues. CDR1 and CDR2 from the germline V gene are SQVTM and ANQGSEA. The V and J ends lost 4 bases and 1 base, in that order; junction bases with no gene match: 4. This CDR3 reads CSVARDRSYNEQFF. CDR3 sequence (DNA): TGCAGCGTTGCCCGGGACAGATCCTACAATGAGCAGTTCTTC.

This clonotype has only a few counts. The gene calls are TRBV14 and TRBJ2-3; no clear D. This CDR3 has 14 amino acids. V lost 2 bases and J 6 bases, leaving 12 bases between the germline ends. Per the germline V gene, CDR1 is SGHDN and CDR2 is FVKESK. The CDR3 loop is CASSQSQRSDTQYF. Here the CDR3 DNA reads TGTGCCAGCAGCCAATCACAGCGATCGGATACGCAGTATTTT.